These T cell receptor beta chains were read from a single sample in a study of blood T cell repertoires in COVID-19. Assay used: immunoSEQ multiplex PCR; TCRdb lists only in-frame clones, some missing. The sample records 300,000 to 350,000 clones, less than 90% being singletons. Sequenced input: PBMCs or T cells enriched from blood (not recorded which). The receptors shown here come from a woman in her twenties or thirties who had recovered from COVID-19. Both conserved end residues are part of each CDR3. Fields, in order: J gene, D gene, V gene, CDR3 length, clone size, CDR3 DNA, CDR3 protein. A D gene is named only where the DNA matches it firmly. Only part of the rows carry a size: once, few, many, or a class if the clone is expanded.

TRBJ1-6	TRBD1	TRBV28	15	NA	TGTGCCAGCAGTTCCCCACAGGGGGGTGATTCCCCCCTCCACTTT	CASSSPQGGDSPLHF
TRBJ2-2	TRBD1	TRBV10-3	13	NA	TGTGCCATCGGACAGGGTTCGACCGGGGAGCTGTTTTTT	CAIGQGSTGELFF
TRBJ1-4	TRBD1	TRBV7-9	17	NA	TGTGCCAGCACCGCCCCGGGACAGGGAGCAGTGGACGAAAAACTGTTTTTT	CASTAPGQGAVDEKLFF
TRBJ2-2	NA	TRBV11-2	16	NA	TGTGCCAGCAGCTCGATGGCCCACAGGGTCCCCGGGGAGCTGTTTTTT	CASSSMAHRVPGELFF
TRBJ1-5	TRBD1	TRBV7-2	16	few	TGTGCCAGCAGCTTAGTACAGGGGGCTCGCGATCAGCCCCAGCATTTT	CASSLVQGARDQPQHF
TRBJ2-2	NA	TRBV10-1	14	few	TGCGCCAGCAGTGATAGGGGTGTAACCGGGGAGCTGTTTTTT	CASSDRGVTGELFF
TRBJ2-2	TRBD2	TRBV7-6	18	NA	TGTGCCAGCAGCCCAACACTGGAGACTAGCGGGGCGGCCGGGGAGCTGTTTTTT	CASSPTLETSGAAGELFF
TRBJ1-6	NA	TRBV28	16	NA	TGTGCCAGCAGTTTTGGGGGGGGCCAGGGTCGGTCACCCCTCCACTTT	CASSFGGGQGRSPLHF
TRBJ2-7	NA	TRBV10-2	13	NA	TGCGCCAGCAAGGCTAGCGTGGTCTACGAGCAGTACTTC	CASKASVVYEQYF
TRBJ2-5	TRBD2	TRBV28	16	NA	TGTGCCAGCAGGGACCTTCTAGCGGGGGAACAAGAGACCCAGTACTTC	CASRDLLAGEQETQYF
TRBJ2-1	NA	TRBV4-2	16	NA	TGTGCCAGCAGCCAAGATCCGTCCTACCCCGGGAATGAGCAGTTCTTC	CASSQDPSYPGNEQFF
TRBJ2-2	TRBD1	TRBV5-1	15	NA	TGCGCCAGCAACCTTGGGACAGGGGGAGCCGGGGAGCTGTTTTTT	CASNLGTGGAGELFF
TRBJ1-2	TRBD1	TRBV7-9	14	few	TGTGCCAGCAGCAGAGACAGGGGACAGGGTGGCTACACCTTC	CASSRDRGQGGYTF
TRBJ1-4	NA	TRBV5-1	14	NA	TGCGCCAGCAGCTTTCGGGGAAGGGATGAAAAACTGTTTTTT	CASSFRGRDEKLFF
TRBJ1-1	NA	TRBV10-2	13	few	TGCGCCAGCACTGAAGACATGAACACTGAAGCTTTCTTT	CASTEDMNTEAFF
TRBJ2-3	NA	TRBV24-1	14	NA	TGTGCCACCAGTACCTCCACAAGCACAGATACGCAGTATTTT	CATSTSTSTDTQYF
TRBJ2-7	NA	TRBV5-1	13	once	TGCGCCAGCAGCGAGCTAGGACTCGACGAGCAGTACTTC	CASSELGLDEQYF
TRBJ2-1	NA	TRBV19	15	NA	TGTGCCAGTATTCCGACAGGTCTCTCCTACAATGAGCAGTTCTTC	CASIPTGLSYNEQFF
TRBJ2-7	TRBD1	TRBV5-4	16	NA	TGTGCCAGCAGCCCTCCGGGCCCTAAGGGGGCCTCCGAGCAGTACTTC	CASSPPGPKGASEQYF
TRBJ2-1	TRBD2	TRBV6-5	14	NA	TGTGCCAGCAGCCTAGCGGGGGGTATCCATGAGCAGTTCTTC	CASSLAGGIHEQFF
TRBJ2-3	TRBD2	TRBV24-1	14	NA	TGTGCCACCAGTGATCCCGGGACTAGAGATACGCAGTATTTT	CATSDPGTRDTQYF
TRBJ2-3	TRBD2	TRBV14	19	once	TGTGCCAGCAGCCAAGATTTTTTAATAGCGGGGACTTTTGCAGATACGCAGTATTTT	CASSQDFLIAGTFADTQYF
TRBJ2-1	TRBD2	TRBV5-1	14	NA	TGCGCCAGCAGCTTGTCTAGCGGGAACAATGAGCAGTTCTTC	CASSLSSGNNEQFF
TRBJ1-3	NA	TRBV7-2	12	NA	TGTGCCAGCAGCTTAGAGCGAAACACCATATATTTT	CASSLERNTIYF
TRBJ2-2	NA	TRBV7-7	17	NA	TGTGCCAGCAGCTCCCGGGATTTTGGGACGAACACCGGGGAGCTGTTTTTT	CASSSRDFGTNTGELFF
TRBJ2-3	TRBD2	TRBV3-1/TRBV3-2	16	once	TGTGCCAGCAGCCCCGGACTAGCAGAGGGCACAGATACGCAGTATTTT	CASSPGLAEGTDTQYF
TRBJ1-1	NA	TRBV3-1/TRBV3-2	12	NA	TGTGCCAGCAGACAGGGTTCTTCACGCGCTTTCTTT	CASRQGSSRAFF